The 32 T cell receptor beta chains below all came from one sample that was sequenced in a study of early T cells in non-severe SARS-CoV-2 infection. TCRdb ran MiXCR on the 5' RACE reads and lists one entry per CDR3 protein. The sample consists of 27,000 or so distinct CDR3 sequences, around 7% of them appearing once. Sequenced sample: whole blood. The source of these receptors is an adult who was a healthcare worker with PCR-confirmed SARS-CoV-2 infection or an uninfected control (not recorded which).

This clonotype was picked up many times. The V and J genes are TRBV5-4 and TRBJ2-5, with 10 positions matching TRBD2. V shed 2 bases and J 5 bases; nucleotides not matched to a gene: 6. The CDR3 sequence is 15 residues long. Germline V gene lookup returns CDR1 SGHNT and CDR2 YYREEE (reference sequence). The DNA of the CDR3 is TGTGCCAGCAGCTTAGGGCTAGCGGGAGTCGAGACCCAGTACTTC. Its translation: CASSLGLAGVETQYF.

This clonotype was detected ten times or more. The CDR3 spells CATSRVGETRVGVTF. The DNA of the CDR3 is TGTGCCACCAGCAGAGTGGGGGAAACGCGGGTTGGAGTCACCTTC. The chain employs TRBV15 and TRBJ1-2, with D perhaps TRBD1 (5 bases). CDR3 size: 15 residues. CDR1 is LNHNV and CDR2 is YYDKDF in the germline V gene (reference sequence). Trimming removed 1 base at V and 13 bases at J, with 22 bases between.

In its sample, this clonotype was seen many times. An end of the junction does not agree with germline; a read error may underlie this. The CDR3 sequence is CAWTTGGRKNF. The CDR3 coding sequence is TGTGCCTGGACGACAGGGGGAAGGAAAAATTTT. The V gene is TRBV30, the J gene TRBJ2-3, with 9 bases lining up with TRBD1. CDR1 is GTSNPN and CDR2 is SVGIG in the germline V gene (reference sequence). This CDR3 has 11 residues. Variable domain in full (rest from reference TRBV30 and TRBJ2-3): SQTIHQWPATLVQPVGSPLSLECTVEGTSNPNLYWYRQAAGRGLQLLFYSVGIGQISSEVPQNLSASRPQDRQFILSSKKLLLSDSGFYLCAWTTGGRKNFGPGTRLTVL.

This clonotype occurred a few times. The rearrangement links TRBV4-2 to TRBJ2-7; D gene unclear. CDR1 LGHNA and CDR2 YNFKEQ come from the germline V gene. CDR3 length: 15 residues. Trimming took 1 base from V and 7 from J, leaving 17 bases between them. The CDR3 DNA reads TGTGCCAGCAGCCAAGGTCTCTGGATCAGAGCGGAGCAGTACTTC. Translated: CASSQGLWIRAEQYF.

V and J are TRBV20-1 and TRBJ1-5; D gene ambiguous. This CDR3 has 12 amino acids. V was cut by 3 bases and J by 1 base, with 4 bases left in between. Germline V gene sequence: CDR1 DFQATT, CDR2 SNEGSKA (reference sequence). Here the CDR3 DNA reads TGCAGTGCTAGTCGGAGCAATCAGCCCCAGCATTTT. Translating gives CSASRSNQPQHF.

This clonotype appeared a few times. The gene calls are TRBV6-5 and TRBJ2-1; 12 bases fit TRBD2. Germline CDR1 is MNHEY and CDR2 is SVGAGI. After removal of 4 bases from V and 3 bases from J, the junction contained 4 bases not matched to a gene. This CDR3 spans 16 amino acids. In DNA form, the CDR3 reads TGTGCCAGCAGTTCTCGACTAGCGGGGGACTACAATGAGCAGTTCTTC. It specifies CASSSRLAGDYNEQFF.

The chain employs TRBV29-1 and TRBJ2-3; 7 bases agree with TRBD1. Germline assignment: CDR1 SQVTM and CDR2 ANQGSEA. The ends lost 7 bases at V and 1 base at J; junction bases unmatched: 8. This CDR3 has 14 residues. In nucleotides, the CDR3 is TGCAGCGCGAGCGACAGGGCTGGCACAGATACGCAGTATTTT. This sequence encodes CSASDRAGTDTQYF.

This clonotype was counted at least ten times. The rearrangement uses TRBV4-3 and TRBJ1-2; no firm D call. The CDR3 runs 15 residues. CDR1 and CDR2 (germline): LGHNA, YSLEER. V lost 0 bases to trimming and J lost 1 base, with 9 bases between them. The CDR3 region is CASSQDGYYNYGYTF. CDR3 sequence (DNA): TGCGCCAGCAGCCAAGACGGCTACTATAACTATGGCTACACCTTC.

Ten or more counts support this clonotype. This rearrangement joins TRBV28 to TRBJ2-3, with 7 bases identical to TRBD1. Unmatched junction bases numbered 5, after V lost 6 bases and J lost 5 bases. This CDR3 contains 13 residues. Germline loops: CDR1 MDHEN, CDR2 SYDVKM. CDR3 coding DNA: TGTGCCAGCAGAGCGACAGGGCAAGATACGCAGTATTTT. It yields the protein CASRATGQDTQYF.

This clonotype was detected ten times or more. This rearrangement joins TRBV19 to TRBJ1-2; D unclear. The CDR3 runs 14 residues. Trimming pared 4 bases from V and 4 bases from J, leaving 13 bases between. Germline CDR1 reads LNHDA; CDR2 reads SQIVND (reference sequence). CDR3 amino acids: CASSKVARGYGYTF. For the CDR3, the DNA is TGTGCCAGTAGTAAGGTGGCGCGGGGCTATGGCTACACCTTC.

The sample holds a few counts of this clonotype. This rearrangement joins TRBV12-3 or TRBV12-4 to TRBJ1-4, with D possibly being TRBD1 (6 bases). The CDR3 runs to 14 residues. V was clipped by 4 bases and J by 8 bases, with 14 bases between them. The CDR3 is CASSSAGTIEKLFF. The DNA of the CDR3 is TGTGCCAGCAGTTCAGCCGGGACAATCGAAAAACTGTTTTTT.

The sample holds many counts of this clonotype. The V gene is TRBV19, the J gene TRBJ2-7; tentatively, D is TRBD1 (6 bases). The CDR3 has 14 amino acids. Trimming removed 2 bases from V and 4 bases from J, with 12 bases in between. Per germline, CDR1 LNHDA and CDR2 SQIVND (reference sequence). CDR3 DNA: TGTGCCAGTAGTATATCGGGCAGGGGATACGAGCAGTACTTC. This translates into CASSISGRGYEQYF.

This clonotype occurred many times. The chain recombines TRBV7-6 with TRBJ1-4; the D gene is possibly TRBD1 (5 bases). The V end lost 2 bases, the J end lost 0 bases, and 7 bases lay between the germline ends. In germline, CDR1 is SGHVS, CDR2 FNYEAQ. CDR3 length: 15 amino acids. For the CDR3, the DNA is TGTGCCAGCAGCTTATCAGGGTCAACTAATGAAAAACTGTTTTTT. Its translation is CASSLSGSTNEKLFF.

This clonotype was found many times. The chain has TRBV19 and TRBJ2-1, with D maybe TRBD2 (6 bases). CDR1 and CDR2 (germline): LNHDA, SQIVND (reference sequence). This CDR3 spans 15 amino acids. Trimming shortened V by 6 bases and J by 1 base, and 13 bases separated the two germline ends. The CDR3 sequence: CASRVSGASYNEQFF. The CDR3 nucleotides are TGTGCCAGTAGGGTTTCGGGAGCTTCCTACAATGAGCAGTTCTTC.

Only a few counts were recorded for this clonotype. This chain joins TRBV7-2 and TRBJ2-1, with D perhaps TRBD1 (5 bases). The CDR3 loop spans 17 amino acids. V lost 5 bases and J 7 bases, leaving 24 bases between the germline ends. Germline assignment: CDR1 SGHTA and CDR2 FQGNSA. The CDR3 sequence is CASSPISGQGPWNEQFF. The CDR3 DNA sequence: TGTGCCAGCAGCCCCATTTCAGGCCAGGGTCCGTGGAATGAGCAGTTCTTC. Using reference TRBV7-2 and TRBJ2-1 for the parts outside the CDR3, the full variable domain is GAGVSQSPSNKVTEKGKDVELRCDPISGHTALYWYRQSLGQGLEFLIYFQGNSAPDKSGLPSDRFSAERTGGSVSTLTIQRTQQEDSAVYLCASSPISGQGPWNEQFFGPGTRLTVL.

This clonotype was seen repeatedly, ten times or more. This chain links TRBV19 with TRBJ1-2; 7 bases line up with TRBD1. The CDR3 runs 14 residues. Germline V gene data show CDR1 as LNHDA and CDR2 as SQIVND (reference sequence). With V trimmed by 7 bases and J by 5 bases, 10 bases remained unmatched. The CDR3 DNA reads TGTGCCAGTATTCATACCAGGGGGAAGTATGGCTACACCTTC. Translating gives CASIHTRGKYGYTF.

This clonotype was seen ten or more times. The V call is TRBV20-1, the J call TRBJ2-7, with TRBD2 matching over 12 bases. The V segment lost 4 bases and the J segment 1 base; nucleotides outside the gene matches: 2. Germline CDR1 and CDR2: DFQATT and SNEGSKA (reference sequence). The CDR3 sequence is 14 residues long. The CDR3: CSATGLAGSYEQYF. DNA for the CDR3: TGCAGTGCTACCGGACTAGCGGGGTCCTACGAGCAGTACTTC.

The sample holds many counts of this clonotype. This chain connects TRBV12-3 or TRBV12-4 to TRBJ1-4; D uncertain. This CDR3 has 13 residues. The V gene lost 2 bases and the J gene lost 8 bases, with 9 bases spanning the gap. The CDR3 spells CASSLRGGEKLFF. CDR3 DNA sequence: TGTGCCAGCAGTTTACGGGGAGGAGAAAAACTGTTTTTT.

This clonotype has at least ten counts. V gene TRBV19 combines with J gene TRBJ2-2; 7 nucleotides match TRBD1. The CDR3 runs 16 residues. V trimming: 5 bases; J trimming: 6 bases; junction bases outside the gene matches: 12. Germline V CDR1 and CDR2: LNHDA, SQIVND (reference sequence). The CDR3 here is CASSASRQGVAGELFF. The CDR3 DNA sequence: TGTGCCAGTAGTGCCTCGAGACAGGGCGTAGCCGGGGAGCTGTTTTTT.

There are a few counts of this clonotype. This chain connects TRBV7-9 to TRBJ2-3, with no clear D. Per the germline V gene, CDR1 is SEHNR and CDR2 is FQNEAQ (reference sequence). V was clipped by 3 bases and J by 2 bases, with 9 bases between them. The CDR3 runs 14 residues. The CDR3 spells CASSFGLLTDTQYF. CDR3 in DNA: TGTGCCAGCAGCTTTGGGCTTCTCACAGATACGCAGTATTTT.

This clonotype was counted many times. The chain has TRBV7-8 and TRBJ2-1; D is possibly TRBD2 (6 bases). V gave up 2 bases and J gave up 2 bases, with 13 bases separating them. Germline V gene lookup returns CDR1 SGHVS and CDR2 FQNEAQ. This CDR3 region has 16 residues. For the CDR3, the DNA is TGTGCCAGCAGCTTATTAGCGGAACGCGCCTACAATGAGCAGTTCTTC. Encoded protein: CASSLLAERAYNEQFF. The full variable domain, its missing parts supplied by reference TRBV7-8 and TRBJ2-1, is GAGVSQSPRYKVAKRGQDVALRCDPISGHVSLFWYQQALGQGPEFLTYFQNEAQLDKSGLPSDRFFAERPEGSVSTLKIQRTQQEDSAVYLCASSLLAERAYNEQFFGPGTRLTVL.

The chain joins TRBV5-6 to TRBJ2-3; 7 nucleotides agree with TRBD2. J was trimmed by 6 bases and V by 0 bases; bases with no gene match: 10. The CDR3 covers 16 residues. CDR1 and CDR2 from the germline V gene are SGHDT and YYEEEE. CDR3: CASSLGLAAGGDTQYF. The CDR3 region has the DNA TGTGCCAGCAGCTTGGGGCTAGCGGCCGGTGGGGATACGCAGTATTTT.

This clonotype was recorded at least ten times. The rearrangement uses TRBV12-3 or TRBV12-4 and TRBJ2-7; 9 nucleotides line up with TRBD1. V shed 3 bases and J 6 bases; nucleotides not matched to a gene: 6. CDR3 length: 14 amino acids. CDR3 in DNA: TGTGCCAGCAGTTTTAGACAGGGGGTTGGCGAGCAGTACTTC. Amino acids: CASSFRQGVGEQYF.

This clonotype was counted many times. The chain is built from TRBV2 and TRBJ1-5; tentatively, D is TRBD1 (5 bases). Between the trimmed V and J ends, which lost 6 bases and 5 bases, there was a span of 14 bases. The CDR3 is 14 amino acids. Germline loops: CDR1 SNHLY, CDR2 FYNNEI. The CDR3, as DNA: TGTGCCAGCAGCGAAACCAGGGCGGATCAGCCCCAGCATTTT. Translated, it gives CASSETRADQPQHF.

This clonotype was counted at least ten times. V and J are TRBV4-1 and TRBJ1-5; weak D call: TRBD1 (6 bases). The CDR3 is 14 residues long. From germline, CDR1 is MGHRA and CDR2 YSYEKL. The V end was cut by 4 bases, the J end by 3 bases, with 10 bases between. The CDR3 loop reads CASSLGQSNQPQHF. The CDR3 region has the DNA TGCGCCAGCAGCCTCGGACAGTCCAATCAGCCCCAGCATTTT.

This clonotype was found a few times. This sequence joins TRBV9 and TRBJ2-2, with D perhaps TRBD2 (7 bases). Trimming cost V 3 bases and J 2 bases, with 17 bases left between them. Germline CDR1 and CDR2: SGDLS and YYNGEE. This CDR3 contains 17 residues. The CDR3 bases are TGTGCCAGCAGCGCCCCCGTAGGGGGGGGCAACACCGGGGAGCTGTTTTTT. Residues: CASSAPVGGGNTGELFF.

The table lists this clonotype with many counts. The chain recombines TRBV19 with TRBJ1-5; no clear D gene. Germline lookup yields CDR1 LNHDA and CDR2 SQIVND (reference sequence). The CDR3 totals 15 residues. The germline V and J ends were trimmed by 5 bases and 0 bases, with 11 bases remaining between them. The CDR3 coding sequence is TGTGCCAGTAGTCCCGCTGGCTATAGCAATCAGCCCCAGCATTTT. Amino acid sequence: CASSPAGYSNQPQHF.

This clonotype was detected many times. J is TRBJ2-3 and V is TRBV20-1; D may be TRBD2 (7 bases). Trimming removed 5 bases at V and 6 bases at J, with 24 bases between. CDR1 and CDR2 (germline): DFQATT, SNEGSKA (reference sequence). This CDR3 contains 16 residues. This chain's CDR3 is CSAFPVGAGTTDTQYF. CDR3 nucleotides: TGCAGTGCTTTCCCGGTAGGAGCGGGGACAACCGATACGCAGTATTTT.

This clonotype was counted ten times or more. The CDR3 protein is CASRRGGGSGNEQFF. The DNA of the CDR3 is TGTGCCAGCAGGAGAGGCGGGGGGAGTGGCAATGAGCAGTTCTTC. The chain has TRBV7-6 and TRBJ2-1, with TRBD2 matching over 8 bases. The CDR3 is 15 amino acids. In germline, CDR1 is SGHVS, CDR2 FNYEAQ. Trimming removed 6 bases from V and 6 bases from J; junction bases left unmatched: 10.

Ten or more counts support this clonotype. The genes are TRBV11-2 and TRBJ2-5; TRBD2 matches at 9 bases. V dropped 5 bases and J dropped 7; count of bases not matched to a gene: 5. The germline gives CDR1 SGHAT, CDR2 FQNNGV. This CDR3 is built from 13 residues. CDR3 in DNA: TGTGCCAGCAGCCAATCTAGCGGGGCGACCCAGTACTTC. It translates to CASSQSSGATQYF.

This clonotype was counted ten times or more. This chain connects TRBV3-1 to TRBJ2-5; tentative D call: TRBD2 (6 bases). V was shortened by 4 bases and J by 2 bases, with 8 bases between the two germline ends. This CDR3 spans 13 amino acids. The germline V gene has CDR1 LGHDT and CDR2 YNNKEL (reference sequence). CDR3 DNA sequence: TGTGCCAGCAGCCGACGGGGGCAAGAGACCCAGTACTTC. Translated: CASSRRGQETQYF.

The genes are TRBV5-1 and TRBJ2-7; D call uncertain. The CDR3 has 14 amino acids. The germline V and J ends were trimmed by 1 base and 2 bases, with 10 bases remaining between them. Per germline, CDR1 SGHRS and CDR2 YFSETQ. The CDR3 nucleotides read TGCGCCAGCAGCTTGCAGGCCTCCGCCTACGAGCAGTACTTC. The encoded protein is CASSLQASAYEQYF.